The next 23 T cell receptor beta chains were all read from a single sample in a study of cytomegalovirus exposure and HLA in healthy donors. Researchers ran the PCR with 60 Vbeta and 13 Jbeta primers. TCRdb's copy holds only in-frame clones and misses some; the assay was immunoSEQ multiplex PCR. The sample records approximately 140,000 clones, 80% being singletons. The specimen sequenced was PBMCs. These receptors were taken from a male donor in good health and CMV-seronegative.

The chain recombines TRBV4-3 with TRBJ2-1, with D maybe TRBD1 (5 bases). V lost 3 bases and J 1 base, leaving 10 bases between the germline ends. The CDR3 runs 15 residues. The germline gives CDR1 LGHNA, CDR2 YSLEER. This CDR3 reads CASSQQGASYNEQFF. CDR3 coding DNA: TGCGCCAGCAGCCAGCAGGGTGCATCCTACAATGAGCAGTTCTTC.

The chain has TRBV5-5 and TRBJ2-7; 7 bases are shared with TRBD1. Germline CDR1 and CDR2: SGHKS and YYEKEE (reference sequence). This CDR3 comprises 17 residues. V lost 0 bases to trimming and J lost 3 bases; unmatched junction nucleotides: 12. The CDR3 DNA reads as TGTGCCAGCAGCTTGGCCTTCGGACAGGTTCCCAACTACGAGCAGTACTTC. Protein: CASSLAFGQVPNYEQYF.

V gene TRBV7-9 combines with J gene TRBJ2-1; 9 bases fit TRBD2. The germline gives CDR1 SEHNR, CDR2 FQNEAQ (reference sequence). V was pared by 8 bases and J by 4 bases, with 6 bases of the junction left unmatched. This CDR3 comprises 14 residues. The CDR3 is CASRQRGAYNEQFF. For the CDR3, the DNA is TGTGCCAGCCGCCAGCGGGGGGCTTACAATGAGCAGTTCTTC.

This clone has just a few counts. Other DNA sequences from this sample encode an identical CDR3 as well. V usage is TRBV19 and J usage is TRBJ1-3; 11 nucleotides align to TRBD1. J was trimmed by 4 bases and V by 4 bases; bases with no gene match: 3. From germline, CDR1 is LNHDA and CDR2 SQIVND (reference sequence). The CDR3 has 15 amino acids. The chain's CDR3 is CASSTRTGGGNTIYF. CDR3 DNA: TGTGCCAGTAGTACTCGGACAGGGGGCGGAAACACCATATATTTT.

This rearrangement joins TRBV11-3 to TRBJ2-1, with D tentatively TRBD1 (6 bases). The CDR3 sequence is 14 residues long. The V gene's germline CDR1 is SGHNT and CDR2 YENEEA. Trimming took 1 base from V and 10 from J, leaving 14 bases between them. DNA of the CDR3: TGTGCCAGCAGCTTAGGTACAGGGAAGGGGGAGCAGTTCTTC. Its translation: CASSLGTGKGEQFF. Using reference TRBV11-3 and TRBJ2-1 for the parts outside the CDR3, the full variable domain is EAGVVQSPRYKIIEKKQPVAFWCNPISGHNTLYWYLQNLGQGPELLIRYENEEAVDDSQLPKDRFSAERLKGVDSTLKIQPAELGDSAVYLCASSLGTGKGEQFFGPGTRLTVL.

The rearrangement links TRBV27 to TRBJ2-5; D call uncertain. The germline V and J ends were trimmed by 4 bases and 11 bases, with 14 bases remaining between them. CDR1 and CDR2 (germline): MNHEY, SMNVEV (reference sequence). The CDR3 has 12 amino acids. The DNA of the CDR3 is TGTGCCAGCAGTTCCCGCAACTCCGGTCAGTACTTC. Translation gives CASSSRNSGQYF.

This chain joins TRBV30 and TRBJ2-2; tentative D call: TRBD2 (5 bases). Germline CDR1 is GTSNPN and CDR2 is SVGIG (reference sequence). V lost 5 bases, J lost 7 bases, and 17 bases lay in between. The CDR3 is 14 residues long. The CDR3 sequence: CAWGLVEPNGELFF. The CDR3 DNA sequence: TGTGCCTGGGGACTGGTCGAGCCAAACGGGGAGCTGTTTTTT.

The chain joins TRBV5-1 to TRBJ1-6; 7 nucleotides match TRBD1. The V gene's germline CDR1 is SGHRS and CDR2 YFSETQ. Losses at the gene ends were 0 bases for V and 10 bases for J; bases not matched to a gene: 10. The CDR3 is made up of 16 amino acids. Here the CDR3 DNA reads TGCGCCAGCAGCTTGGAGGGGGCCAGAGGGGGATCACCCCTCCACTTT. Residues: CASSLEGARGGSPLHF.

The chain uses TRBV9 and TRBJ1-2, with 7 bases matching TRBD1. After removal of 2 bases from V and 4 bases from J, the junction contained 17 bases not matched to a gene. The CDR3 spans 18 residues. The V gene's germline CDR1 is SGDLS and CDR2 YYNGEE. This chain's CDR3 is CASSVGPAQGRVIYGYTF. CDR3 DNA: TGTGCCAGCAGCGTGGGTCCTGCACAGGGGCGGGTCATCTATGGCTACACCTTC.

CDR3 amino acids: CASSEIGQPQHF. The CDR3 nucleotides are TGTGCCAGCAGTGAAATCGGGCAGCCCCAGCATTTT. The chain is built from TRBV2 and TRBJ1-5; D not certain. CDR3 length: 12 amino acids. V was cut by 2 bases and J by 7 bases, with 6 bases left in between. Germline CDR1 SNHLY, CDR2 FYNNEI.

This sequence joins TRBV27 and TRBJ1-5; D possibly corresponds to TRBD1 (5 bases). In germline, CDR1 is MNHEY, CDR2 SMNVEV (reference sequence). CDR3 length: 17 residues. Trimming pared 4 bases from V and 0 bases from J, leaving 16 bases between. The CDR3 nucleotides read TGTGCCAGCAGTTCTCTCCAGGGCTACTATAGCAATCAGCCCCAGCATTTT. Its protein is CASSSLQGYYSNQPQHF.

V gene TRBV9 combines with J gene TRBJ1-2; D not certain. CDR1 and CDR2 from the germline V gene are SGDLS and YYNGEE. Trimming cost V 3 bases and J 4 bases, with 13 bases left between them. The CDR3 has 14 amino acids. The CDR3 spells CASSGRPGLYGYTF. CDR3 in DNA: TGTGCCAGCAGCGGCCGGCCAGGCCTCTATGGCTACACCTTC.

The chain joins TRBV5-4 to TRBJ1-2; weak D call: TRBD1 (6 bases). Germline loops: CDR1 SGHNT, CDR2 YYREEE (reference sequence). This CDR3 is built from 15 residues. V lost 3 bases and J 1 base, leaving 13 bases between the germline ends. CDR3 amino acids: CASSSGGGHNYGYTF. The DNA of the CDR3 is TGTGCCAGCAGCTCCGGGGGGGGGCATAACTATGGCTACACCTTC.

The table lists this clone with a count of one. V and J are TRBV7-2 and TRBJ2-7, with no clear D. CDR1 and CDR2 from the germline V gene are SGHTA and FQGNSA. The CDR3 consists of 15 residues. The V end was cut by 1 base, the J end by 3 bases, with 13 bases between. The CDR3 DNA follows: TGTGCCAGCAGCTTAGTTGGTCCGGCAGGCTACGAGCAGTACTTC. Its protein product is CASSLVGPAGYEQYF.

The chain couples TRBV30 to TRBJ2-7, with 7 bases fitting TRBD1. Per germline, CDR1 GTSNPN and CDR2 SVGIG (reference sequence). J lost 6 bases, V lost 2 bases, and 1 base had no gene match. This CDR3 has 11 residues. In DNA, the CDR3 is TGTGCCTGGAGTACAGGGGTCGAGCAGTACTTC. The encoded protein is CAWSTGVEQYF.

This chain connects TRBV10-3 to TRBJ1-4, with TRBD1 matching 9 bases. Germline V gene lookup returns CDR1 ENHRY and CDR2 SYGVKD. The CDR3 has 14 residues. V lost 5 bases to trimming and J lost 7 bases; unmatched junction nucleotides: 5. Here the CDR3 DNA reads TGTGCCATCAGTCCCGGGACAGGGTTTGAAAAACTGTTTTTT. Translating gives CAISPGTGFEKLFF.

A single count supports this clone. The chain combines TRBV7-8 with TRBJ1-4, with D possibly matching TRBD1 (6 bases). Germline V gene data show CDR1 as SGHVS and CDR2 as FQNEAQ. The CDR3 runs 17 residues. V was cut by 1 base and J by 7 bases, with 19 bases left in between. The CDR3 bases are TGTGCCAGCAGCTTAGGTGTACAGGGTTCCTTTCGTGAAAAACTGTTTTTT. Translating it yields CASSLGVQGSFREKLFF.

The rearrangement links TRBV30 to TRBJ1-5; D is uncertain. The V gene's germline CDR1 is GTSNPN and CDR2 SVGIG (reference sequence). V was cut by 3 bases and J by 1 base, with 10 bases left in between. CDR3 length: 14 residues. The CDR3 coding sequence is TGTGCCTGGAGCGCGGGGTGGAGCAATCAGCCCCAGCATTTT. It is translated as CAWSAGWSNQPQHF.

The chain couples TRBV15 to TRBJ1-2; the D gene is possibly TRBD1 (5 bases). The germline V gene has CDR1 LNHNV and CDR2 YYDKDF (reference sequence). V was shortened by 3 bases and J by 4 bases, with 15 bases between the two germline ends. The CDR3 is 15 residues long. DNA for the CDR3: TGTGCCACCAGCAGCCACCTCCGGGGGATCTATGGCTACACCTTC. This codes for CATSSHLRGIYGYTF.

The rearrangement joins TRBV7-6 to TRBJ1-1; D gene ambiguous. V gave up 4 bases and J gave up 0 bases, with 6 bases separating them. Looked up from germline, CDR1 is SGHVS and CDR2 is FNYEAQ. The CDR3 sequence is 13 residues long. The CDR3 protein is CASSSSVNTEAFF. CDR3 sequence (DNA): TGTGCCAGCAGCTCCTCAGTGAACACTGAAGCTTTCTTT.

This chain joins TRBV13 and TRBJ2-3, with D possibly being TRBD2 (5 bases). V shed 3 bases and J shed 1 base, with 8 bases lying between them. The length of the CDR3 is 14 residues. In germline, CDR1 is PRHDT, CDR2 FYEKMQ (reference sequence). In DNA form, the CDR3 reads TGTGCCAGCAGCTTGCGGGTAGGCACAGATACGCAGTATTTT. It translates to CASSLRVGTDTQYF. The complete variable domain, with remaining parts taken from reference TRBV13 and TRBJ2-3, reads AAGVIQSPRHLIKEKRETATLKCYPIPRHDTVYWYQQGPGQDPQFLISFYEKMQSDKGSIPDRFSAQQFSDYHSELNMSSLELGDSALYFCASSLRVGTDTQYFGPGTRLTVL.

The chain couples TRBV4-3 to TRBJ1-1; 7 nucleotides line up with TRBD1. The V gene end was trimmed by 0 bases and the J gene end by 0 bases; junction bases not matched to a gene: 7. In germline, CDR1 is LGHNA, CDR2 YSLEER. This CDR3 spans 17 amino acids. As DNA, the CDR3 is TGCGCCAGCAGCCAAGATTTCGGACAGGACATGAACACTGAAGCTTTCTTT. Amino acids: CASSQDFGQDMNTEAFF.

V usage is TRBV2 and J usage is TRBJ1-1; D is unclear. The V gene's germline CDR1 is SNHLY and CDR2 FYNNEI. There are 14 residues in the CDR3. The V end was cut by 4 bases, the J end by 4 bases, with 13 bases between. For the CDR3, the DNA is TGTGCCAGCAGTGTGCGGGAGGGCAGCACTGAAGCTTTCTTT. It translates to CASSVREGSTEAFF.